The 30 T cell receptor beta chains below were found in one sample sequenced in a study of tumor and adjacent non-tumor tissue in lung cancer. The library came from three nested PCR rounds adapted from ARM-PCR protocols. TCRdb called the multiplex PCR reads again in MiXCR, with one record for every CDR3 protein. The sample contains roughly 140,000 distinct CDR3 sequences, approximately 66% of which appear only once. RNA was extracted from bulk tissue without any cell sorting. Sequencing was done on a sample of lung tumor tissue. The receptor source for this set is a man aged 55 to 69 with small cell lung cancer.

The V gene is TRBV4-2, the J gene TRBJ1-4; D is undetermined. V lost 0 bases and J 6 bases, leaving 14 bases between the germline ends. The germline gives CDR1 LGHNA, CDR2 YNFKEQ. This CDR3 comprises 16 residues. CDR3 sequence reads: CASSQEGLYNDEKLFF. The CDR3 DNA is TGTGCCAGCAGCCAAGAAGGTCTGTACAACGATGAAAAACTGTTTTTT.

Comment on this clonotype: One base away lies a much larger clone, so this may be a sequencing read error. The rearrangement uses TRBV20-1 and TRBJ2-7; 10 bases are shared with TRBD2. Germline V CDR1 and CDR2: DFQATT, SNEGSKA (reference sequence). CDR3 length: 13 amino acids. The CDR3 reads CSVPASGSFEHYF. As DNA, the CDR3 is TGCAGTGTCCCCGCTAGCGGGAGTTTTGAGCACTACTTC.

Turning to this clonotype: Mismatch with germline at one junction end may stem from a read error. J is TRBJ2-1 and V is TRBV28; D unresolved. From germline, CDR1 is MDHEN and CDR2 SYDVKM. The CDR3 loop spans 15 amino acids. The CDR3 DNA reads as TGTGCCAGCAGGCTGCCGCAATCCTCTTCCAATGAGCATTTCTTC. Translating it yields CASRLPQSSSNEHFF. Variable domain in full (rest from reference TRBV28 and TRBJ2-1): DVKVTQSSRYLVKRTGEKVFLECVQDMDHENMFWYRQDPGLGLRLIYFSYDVKMKEKGDIPEGYSVSREKKERFSLILESASTNQTSMYLCASRLPQSSSNEHFFGPGTRLTVL.

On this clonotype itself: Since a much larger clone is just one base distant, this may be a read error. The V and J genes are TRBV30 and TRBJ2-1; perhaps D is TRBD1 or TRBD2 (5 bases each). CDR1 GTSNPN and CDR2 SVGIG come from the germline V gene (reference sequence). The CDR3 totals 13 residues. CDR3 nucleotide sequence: TGTGCCTGGAGTCGTTGGGGGAACAATGAGCAGCTCTTC. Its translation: CAWSRWGNNEQLF.

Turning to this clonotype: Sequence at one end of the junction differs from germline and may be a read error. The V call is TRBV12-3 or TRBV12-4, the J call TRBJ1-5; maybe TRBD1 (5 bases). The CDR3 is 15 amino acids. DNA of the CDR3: TGTGCCAGCATTTTAGGGAGGGGACGCAATCAGCCCCAGCATTTT. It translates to CASILGRGRNQPQHF.

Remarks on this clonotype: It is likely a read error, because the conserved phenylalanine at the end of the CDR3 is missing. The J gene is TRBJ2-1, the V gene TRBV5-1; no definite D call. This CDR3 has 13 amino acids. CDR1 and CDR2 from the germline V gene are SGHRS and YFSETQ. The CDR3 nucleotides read TGCGCCAGCAGCTTGGAGGTCTACAATGAACAGTTCCTC. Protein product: CASSLEVYNEQFL.

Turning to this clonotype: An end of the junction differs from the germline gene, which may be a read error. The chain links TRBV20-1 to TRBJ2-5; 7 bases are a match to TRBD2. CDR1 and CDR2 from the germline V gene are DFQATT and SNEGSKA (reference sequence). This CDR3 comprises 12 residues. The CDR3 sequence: CNAIDSGETQYF. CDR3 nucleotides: TGCAATGCTATAGATAGCGGGGAGACCCAGTACTTC.

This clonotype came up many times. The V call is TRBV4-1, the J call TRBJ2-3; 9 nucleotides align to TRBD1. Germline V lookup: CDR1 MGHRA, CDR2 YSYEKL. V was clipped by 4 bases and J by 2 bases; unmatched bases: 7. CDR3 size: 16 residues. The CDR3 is CASSPQQGALTDTQYF. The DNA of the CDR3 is TGCGCCAGCAGCCCCCAACAGGGGGCTCTCACAGATACGCAGTATTTT.

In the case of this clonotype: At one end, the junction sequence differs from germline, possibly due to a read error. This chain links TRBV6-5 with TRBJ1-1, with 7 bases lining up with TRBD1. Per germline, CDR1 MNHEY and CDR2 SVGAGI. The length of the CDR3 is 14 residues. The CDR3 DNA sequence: TGCGCCAGCGGTTATAGGGGGCTAGAGACTGAAGCTAGCTTT. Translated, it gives CASGYRGLETEASF.

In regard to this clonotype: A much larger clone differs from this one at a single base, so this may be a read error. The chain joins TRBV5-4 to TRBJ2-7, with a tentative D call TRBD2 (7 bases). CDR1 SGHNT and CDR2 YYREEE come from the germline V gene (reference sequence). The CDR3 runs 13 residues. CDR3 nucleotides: TGTGTCAGCAGCTTCGGGGGGCTTCGCGAGCAGTACGTC. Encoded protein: CVSSFGGLREQYV.

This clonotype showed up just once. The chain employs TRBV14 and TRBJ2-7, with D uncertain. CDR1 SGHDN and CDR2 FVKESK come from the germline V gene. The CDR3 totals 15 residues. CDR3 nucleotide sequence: TGTGCCAGCAGCCAAGGGCTCTTACCCGGCTACGAGAAGTACGTC. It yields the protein CASSQGLLPGYEKYV.

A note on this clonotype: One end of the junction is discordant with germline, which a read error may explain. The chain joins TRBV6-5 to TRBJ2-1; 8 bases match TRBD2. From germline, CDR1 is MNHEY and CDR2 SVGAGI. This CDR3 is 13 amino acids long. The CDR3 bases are TGTGCCAGCAGTAACTCCGGTGGGACTAGTCAGTTCTTC. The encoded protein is CASSNSGGTSQFF.

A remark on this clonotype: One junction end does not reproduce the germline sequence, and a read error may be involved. CDR3 protein: CASSLFTGTSDNEKLLF. The CDR3 nucleotides are TGTGCCAGCAGCTTGTTCACCGGGACATCGGATAATGAAAAACTGCTTTTT. The J gene is TRBJ1-4, the V gene TRBV5-6; tentative D call: TRBD1 (6 bases). The CDR3 is 17 residues long. Germline V gene sequence: CDR1 SGHDT, CDR2 YYEEEE.

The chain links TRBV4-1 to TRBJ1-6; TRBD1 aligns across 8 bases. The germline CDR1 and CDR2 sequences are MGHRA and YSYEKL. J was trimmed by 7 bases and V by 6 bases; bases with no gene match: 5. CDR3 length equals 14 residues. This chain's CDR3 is CASRLGQENSPLHF. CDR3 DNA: TGCGCCAGCAGACTGGGACAGGAGAATTCACCCCTCCACTTT.

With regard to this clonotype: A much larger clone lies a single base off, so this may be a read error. The DNA of the CDR3 is TGTGCCAGCAGTTACTCGAAGCGAGCAAATACGCAGTATTTT. It specifies CASSYSKRANTQYF. V usage is TRBV6-5 and J usage is TRBJ2-3; D call uncertain. Germline CDR1 and CDR2: MNHEY and SVGAGI. V was trimmed by 0 bases and J by 7 bases, leaving 11 bases between them. This CDR3 region has 14 residues.

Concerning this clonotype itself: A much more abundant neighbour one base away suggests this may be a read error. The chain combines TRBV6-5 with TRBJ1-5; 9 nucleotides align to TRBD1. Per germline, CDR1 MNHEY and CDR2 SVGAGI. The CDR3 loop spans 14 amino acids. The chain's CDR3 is CPSSQGQGFQPQHF. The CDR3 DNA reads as TGTCCCAGCAGTCAGGGACAGGGATTTCAGCCCCAGCATTTT.

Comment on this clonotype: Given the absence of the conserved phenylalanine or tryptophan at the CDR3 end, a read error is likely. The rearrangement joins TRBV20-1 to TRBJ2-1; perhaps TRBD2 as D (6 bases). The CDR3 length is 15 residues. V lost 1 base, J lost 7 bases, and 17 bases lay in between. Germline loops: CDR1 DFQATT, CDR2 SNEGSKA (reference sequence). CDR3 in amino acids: CSARALARELNEQFL. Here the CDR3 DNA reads TGCAGTGCTAGAGCCCTAGCGAGAGAATTAAATGAGCAGTTCTTA.

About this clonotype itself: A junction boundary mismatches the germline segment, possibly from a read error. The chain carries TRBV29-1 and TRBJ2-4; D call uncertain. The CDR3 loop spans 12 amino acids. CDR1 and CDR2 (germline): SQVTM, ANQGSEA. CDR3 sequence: CGVGNRANIQYF. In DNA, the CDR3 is TGCGGCGTTGGAAACCGGGCTAACATTCAGTACTTT.

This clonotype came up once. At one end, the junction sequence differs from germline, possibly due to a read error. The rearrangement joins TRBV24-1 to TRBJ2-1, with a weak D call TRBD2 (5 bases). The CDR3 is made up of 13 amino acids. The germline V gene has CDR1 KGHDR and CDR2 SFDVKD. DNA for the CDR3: TGTGCCATCAGTGATCGCCTGGGGAGTGAGCAGTCCTTC. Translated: CAISDRLGSEQSF.

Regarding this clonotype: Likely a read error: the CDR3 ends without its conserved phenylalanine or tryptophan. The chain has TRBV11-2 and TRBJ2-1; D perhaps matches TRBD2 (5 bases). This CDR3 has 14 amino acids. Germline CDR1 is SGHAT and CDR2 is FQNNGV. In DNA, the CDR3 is TGTGCAAGCAGCCCCCTTGAGGGCTACAATGAGCAGTTCCTC. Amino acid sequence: CASSPLEGYNEQFL.

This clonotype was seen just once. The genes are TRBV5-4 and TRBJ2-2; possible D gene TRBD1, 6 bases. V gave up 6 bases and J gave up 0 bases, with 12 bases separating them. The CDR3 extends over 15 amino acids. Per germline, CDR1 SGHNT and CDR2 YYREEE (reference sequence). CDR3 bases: TGTGCCAGCAACTTTGGACAGACGAACACCGGGGAGCTGTTTTTT. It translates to CASNFGQTNTGELFF.

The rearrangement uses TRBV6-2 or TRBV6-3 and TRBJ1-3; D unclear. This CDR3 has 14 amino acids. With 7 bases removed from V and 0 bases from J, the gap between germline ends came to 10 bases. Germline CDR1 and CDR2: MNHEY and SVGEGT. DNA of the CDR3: TGTGCCAGCACCCTACGGGGCTCTGGAAACACCATATATTTT. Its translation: CASTLRGSGNTIYF.

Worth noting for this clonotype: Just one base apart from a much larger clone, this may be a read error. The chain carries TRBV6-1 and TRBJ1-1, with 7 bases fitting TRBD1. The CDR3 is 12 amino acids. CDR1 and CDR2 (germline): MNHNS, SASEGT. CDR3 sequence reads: CASSETGRWSLF. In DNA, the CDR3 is TGTGCCAGCAGTGAGACAGGGAGGTGGTCTTTATTT.

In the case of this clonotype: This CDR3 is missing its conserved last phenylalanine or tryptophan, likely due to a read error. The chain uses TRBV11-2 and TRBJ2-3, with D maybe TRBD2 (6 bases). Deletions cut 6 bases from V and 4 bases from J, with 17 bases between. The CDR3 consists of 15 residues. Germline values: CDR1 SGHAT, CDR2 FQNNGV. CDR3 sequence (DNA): TGTGCCAGCAGGCCGGGAGAGGGGCATGCAGATACGCAGTATATT. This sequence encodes CASRPGEGHADTQYI.

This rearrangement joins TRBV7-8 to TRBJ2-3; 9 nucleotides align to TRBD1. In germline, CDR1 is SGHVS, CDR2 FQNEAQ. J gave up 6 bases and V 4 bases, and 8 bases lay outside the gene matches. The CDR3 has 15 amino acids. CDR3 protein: CASSSGQGRGDTQYF. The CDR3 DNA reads TGTGCCAGCAGCTCTGGACAGGGGAGGGGGGATACGCAGTATTTT.

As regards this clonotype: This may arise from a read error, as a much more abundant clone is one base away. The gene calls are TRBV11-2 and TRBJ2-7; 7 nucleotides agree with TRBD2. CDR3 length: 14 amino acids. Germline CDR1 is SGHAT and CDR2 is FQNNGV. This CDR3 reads CPSTGGSGMYEQYF. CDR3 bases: TGTCCCAGCACCGGCGGCAGCGGGATGTACGAGCAGTACTTC.

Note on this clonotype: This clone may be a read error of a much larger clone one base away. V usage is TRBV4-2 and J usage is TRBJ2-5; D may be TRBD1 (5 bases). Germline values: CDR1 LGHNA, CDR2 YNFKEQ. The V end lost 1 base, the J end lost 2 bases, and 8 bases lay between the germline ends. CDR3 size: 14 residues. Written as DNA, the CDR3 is TGTGCCAGCAGCCAAGGGGGCGTACAAGAGACCCAGTACTTC. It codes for CASSQGGVQETQYF.

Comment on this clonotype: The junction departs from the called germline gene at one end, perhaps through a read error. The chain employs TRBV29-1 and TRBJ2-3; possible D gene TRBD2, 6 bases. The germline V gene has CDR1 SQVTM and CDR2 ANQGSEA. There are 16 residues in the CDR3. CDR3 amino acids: CIVIKGAGTDGDTQYF. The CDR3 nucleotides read TGCATCGTTATAAAAGGAGCGGGTACTGATGGAGATACGCAGTATTTT.

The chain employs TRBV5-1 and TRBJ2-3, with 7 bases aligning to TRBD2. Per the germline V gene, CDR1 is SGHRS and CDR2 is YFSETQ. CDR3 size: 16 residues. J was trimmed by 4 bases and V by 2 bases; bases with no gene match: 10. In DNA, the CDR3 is TGCGCCAGCAGCTTTCGGCCTACTAGCGTGGCAGATACGCAGTATTTT. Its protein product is CASSFRPTSVADTQYF.

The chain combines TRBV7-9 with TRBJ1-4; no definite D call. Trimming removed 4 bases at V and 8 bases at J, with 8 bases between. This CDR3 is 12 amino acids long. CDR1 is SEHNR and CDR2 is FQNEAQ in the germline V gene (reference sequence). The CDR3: CASSSEEEKLFF. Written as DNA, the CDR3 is TGTGCCAGCAGCTCGGAGGAAGAAAAACTGTTTTTT.